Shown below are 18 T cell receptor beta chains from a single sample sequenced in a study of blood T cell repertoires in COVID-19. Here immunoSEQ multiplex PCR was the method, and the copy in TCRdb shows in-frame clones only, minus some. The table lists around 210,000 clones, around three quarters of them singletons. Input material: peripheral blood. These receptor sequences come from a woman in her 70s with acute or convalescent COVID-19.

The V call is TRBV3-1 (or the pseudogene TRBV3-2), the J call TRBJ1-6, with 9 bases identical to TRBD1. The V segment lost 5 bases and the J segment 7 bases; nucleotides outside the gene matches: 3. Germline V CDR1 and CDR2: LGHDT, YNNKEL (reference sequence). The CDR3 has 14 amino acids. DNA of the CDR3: TGTGCCAGCAGCGTACAGGGGGCGAATTCACCCCTCCACTTT. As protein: CASSVQGANSPLHF.

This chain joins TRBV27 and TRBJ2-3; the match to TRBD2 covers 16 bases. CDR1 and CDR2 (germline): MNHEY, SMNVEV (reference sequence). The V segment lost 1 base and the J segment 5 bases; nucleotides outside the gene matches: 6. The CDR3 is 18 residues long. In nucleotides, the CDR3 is TGTGCCAGCAGTTTATATGGGACTAGCGGGAGGGGGGGAGATACGCAGTATTTT. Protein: CASSLYGTSGRGGDTQYF.

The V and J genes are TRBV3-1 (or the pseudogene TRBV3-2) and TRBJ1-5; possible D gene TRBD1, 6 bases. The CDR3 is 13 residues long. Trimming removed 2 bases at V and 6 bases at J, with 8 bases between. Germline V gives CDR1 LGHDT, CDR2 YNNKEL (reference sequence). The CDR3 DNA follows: TGTGCCAGCAGCCAAAGGGGGACTCAGCCCCAGCATTTT. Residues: CASSQRGTQPQHF.

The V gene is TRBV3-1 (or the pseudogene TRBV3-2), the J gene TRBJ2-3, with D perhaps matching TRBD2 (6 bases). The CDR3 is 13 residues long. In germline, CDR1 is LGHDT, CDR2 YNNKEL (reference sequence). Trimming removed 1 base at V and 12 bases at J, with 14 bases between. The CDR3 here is CASSQAGGGIQYF. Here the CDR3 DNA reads TGTGCCAGCAGCCAAGCCGGGGGAGGAATCCAGTATTTT.

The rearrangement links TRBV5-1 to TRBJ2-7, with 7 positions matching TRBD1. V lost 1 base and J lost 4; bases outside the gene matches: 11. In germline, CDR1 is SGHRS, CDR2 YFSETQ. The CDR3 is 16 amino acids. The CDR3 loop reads CASSLSGGQGVYEQYF. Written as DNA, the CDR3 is TGCGCCAGCAGCTTGAGTGGGGGTCAGGGGGTTTACGAGCAGTACTTC.

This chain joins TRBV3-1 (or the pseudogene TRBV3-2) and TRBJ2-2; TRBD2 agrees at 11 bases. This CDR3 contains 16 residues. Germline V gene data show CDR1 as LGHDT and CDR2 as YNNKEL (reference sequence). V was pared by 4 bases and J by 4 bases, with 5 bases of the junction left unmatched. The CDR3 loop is CASSLGTSGSTGELFF. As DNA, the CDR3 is TGTGCCAGCAGCCTTGGGACTAGCGGATCCACCGGGGAGCTGTTTTTT.

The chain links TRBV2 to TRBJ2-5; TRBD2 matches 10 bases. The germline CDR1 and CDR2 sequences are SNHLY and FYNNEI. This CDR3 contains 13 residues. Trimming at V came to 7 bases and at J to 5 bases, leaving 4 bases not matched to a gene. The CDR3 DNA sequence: TGTGCCAGCATGGGAGCGGGAGGGGAGACCCAGTACTTC. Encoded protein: CASMGAGGETQYF.

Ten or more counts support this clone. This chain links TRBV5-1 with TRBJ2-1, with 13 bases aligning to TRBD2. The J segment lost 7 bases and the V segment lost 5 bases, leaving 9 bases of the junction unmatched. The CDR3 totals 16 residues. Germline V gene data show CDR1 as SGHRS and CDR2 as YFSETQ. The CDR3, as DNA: TGCGCCAGCAGGGCCCCCGGGACTAGCGGGATAAATGAGCAGTTCTTC. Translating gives CASRAPGTSGINEQFF.

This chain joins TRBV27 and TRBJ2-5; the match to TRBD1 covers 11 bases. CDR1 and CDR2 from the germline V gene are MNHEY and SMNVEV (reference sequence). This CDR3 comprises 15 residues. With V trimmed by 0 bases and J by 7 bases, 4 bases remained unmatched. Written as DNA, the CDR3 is TGTGCCAGCAGTTTATCGGACAGGGGGCGGGCGACCCAGTACTTC. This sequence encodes CASSLSDRGRATQYF.

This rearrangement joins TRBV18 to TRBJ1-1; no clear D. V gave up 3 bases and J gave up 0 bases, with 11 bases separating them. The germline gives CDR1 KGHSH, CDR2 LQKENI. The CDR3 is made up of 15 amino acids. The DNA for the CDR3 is TGTGCCAGCTCACCCTCAGGCGCCATGAACACTGAAGCTTTCTTT. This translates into CASSPSGAMNTEAFF.

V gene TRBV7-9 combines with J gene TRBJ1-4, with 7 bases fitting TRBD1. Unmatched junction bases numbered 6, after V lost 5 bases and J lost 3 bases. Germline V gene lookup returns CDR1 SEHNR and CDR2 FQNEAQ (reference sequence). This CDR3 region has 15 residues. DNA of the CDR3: TGTGCCAGCAGCCTCACCGGGACAGCTAATGAAAAACTGTTTTTT. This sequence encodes CASSLTGTANEKLFF.

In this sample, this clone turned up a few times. The CDR3 protein is CAISESQGFDGYTF. The CDR3 DNA sequence: TGTGCCATCAGTGAGTCCCAGGGCTTCGATGGCTACACCTTC. The chain recombines TRBV10-3 with TRBJ1-2, with D perhaps TRBD1 (5 bases). The CDR3 spans 14 residues. The germline V and J ends were trimmed by 0 bases and 6 bases, with 11 bases remaining between them. From germline, CDR1 is ENHRY and CDR2 SYGVKD.

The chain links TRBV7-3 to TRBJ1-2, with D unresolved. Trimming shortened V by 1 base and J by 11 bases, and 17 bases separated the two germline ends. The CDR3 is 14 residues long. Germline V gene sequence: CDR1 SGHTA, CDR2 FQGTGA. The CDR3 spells CASSLIDTAGGYTF. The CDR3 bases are TGTGCCAGCAGCTTAATAGACACGGCTGGAGGATACACCTTC.

This CDR3 is CASSLGIAGGNNEQFF. The CDR3 DNA is TGTGCCAGCAGCTTGGGAATAGCGGGAGGAAACAATGAGCAGTTCTTC. The rearrangement links TRBV5-8 to TRBJ2-1, with 10 bases that match TRBD2. This CDR3 spans 16 amino acids. Germline loops: CDR1 SGHTS, CDR2 YDEGEE. Trimming at V came to 0 bases and at J to 5 bases, leaving 5 bases not matched to a gene.

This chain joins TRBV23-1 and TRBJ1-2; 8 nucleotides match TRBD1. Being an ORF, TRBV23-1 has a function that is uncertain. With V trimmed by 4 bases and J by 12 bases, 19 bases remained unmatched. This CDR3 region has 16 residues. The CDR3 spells CASSLPGGGRTMFHTF. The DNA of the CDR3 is TGCGCCAGCAGTCTCCCAGGGGGCGGAAGAACTATGTTTCACACCTTC.

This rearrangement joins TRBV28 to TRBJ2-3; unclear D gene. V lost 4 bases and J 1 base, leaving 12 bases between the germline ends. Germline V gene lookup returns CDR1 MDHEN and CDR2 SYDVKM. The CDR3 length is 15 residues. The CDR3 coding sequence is TGTGCCAGCAGTTCGCTCCGGGTCGGCACAGATACGCAGTATTTT. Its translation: CASSSLRVGTDTQYF. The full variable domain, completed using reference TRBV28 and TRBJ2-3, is DVKVTQSSRYLVKRTGEKVFLECVQDMDHENMFWYRQDPGLGLRLIYFSYDVKMKEKGDIPEGYSVSREKKERFSLILESASTNQTSMYLCASSSLRVGTDTQYFGPGTRLTVL.

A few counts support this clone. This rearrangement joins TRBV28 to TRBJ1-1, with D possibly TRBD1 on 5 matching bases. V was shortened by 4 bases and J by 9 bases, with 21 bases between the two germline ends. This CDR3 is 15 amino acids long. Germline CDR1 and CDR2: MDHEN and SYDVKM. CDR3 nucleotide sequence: TGTGCCAGCAGTTCCTCCCAAAACCCGGACAAGAAAGCTTTCTTT. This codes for CASSSSQNPDKKAFF.

The CDR3 reads CASSIGLEAGGDEQFF. The CDR3, as DNA: TGTGCCAGTAGTATAGGGCTAGAGGCCGGTGGCGATGAGCAGTTCTTC. The rearrangement joins TRBV19 to TRBJ2-1; D not resolved. Germline V gives CDR1 LNHDA, CDR2 SQIVND (reference sequence). The CDR3 runs to 16 residues. V lost 1 base to trimming and J lost 8 bases, with 18 bases between them.